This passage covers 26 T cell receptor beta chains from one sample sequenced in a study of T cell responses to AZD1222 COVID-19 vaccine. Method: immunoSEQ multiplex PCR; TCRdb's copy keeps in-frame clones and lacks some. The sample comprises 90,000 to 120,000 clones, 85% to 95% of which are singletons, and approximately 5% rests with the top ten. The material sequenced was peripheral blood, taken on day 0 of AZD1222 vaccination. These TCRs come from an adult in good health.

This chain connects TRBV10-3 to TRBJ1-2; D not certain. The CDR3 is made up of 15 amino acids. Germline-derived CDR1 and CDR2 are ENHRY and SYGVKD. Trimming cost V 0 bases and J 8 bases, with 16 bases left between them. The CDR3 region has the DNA TGTGCCATCAGTGAGTCGAACACCAACTCCGGCGGCTACACCTTC. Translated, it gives CAISESNTNSGGYTF.

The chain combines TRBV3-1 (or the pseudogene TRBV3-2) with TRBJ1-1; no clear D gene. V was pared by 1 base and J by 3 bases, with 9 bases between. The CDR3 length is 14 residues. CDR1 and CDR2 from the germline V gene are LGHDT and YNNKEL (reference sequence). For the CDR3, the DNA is TGTGCCAGCAGCCAAGCGAGCGGTTACACTGAAGCTTTCTTT. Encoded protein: CASSQASGYTEAFF.

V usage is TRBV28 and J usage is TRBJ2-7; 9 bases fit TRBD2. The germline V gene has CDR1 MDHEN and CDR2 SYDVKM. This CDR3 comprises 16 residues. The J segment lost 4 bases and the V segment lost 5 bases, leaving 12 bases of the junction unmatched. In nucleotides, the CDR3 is TGTGCCAGCAGTCCACGCTGGATAGCGGGAGTTTACGAGCAGTACTTC. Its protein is CASSPRWIAGVYEQYF.

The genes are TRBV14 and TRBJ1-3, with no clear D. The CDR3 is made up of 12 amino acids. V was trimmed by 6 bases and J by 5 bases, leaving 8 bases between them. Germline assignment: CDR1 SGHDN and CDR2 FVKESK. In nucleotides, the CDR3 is TGTGCCAGCAGTCGGGAGAGAAACACCATATATTTT. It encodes CASSRERNTIYF. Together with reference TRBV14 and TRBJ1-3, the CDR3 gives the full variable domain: EAGVTQFPSHSVIEKGQTVTLRCDPISGHDNLYWYRRVMGKEIKFLLHFVKESKQDESGMPNNRFLAERTGGTYSTLKVQPAELEDSGVYFCASSRERNTIYFGEGSWLTVV.

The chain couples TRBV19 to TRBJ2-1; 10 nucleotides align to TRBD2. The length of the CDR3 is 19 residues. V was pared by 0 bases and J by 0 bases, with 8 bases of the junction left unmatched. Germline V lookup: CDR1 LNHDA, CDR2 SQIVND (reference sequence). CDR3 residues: CASSIDGTSDSSSYNEQFF. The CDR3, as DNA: TGTGCCAGTAGTATAGACGGGACTAGCGATTCGAGCTCCTACAATGAGCAGTTCTTC.

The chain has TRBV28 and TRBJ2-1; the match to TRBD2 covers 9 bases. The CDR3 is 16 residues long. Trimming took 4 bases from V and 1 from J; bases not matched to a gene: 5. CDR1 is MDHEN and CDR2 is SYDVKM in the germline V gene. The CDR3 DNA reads TGTGCCAGCAGTTCCCGCCTAGCGGGGTCCTACAATGAGCAGTTCTTC. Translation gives CASSSRLAGSYNEQFF.

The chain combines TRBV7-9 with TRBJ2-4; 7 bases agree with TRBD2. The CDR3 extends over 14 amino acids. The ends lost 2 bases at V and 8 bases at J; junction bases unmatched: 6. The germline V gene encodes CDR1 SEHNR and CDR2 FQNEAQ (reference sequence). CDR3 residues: CASSLRGAGDIQYF. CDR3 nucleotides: TGTGCCAGCAGCTTAAGGGGTGCGGGGGACATTCAGTACTTC.

CDR3 nucleotides: TGTGCCTGTTGGGGCTTAGGTCGGGGACTGTTTTTT. It specifies CACWGLGRGLFF. V is TRBV30 and J is TRBJ1-4; D possibly corresponds to TRBD1 (5 bases). The germline CDR1 and CDR2 sequences are GTSNPN and SVGIG (reference sequence). CDR3 length: 12 residues. V shed 6 bases and J shed 13 bases, with 18 bases lying between them. The full variable domain, with the rest looked up from reference TRBV30 and TRBJ1-4, is SQTIHQWPATLVQPVGSPLSLECTVEGTSNPNLYWYRQAAGRGLQLLFYSVGIGQISSEVPQNLSASRPQDRQFILSSKKLLLSDSGFYLCACWGLGRGLFFGSGTQLSVL.

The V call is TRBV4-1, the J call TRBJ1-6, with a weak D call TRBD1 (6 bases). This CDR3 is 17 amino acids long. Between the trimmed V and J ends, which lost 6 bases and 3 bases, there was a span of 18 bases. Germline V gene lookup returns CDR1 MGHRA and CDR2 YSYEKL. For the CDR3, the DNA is TGCGCCAGCAGTCTCTCCGGGACACTTAACTATAATTCACCCCTCCACTTT. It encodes CASSLSGTLNYNSPLHF.

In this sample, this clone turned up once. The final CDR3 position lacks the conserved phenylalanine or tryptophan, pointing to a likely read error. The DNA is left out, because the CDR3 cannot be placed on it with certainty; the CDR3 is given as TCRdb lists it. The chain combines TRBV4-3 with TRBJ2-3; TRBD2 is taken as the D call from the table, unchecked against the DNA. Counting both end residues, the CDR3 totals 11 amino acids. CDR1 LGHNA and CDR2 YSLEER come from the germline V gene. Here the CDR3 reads CASSQESGTIY.

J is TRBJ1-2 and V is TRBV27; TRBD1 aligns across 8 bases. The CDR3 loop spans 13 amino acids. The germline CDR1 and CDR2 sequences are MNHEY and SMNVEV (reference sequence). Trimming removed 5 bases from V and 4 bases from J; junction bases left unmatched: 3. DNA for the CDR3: TGTGCCAGCAGTCCAGACAGGGGCTATGGCTACACCTTC. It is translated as CASSPDRGYGYTF.

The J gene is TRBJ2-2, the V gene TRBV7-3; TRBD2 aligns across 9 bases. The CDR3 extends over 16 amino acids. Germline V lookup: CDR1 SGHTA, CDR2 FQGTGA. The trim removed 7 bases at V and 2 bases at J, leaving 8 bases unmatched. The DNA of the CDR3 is TGTGCCAGCAACCGAGGGGGGACTAGCAACACCGGGGAGCTGTTTTTT. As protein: CASNRGGTSNTGELFF.

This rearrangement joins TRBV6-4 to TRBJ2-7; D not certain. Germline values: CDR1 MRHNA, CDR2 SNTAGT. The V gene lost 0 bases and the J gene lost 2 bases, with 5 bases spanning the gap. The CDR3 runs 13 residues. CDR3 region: CASSDSRTYEQYF. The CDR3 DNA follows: TGTGCCAGCAGTGACTCTCGAACCTACGAGCAGTACTTC.

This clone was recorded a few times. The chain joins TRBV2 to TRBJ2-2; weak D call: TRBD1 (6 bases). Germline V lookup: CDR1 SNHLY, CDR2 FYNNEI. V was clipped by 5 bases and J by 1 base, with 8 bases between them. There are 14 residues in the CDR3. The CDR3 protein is CASSPTGNTGELFF. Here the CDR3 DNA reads TGTGCCAGCAGTCCGACAGGGAACACCGGGGAGCTGTTTTTT.

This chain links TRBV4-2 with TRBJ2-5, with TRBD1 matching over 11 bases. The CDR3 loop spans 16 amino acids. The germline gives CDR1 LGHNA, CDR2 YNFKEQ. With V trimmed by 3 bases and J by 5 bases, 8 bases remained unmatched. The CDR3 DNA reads TGTGCCAGCAGCCAGCGGCGGACAGGGGGCGTGGAGACCCAGTACTTC. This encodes CASSQRRTGGVETQYF.

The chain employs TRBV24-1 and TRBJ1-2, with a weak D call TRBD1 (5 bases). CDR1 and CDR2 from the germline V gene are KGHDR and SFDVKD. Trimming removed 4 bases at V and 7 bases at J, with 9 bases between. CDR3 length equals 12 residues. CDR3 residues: CATSEGGIGYTF. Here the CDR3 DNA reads TGTGCCACCAGTGAGGGGGGGATTGGCTACACCTTC.

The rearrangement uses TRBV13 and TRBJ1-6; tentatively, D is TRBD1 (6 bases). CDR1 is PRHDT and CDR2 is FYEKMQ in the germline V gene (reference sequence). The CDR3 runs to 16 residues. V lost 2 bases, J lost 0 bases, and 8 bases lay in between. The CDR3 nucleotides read TGTGCCAGCAGCTTATACAGGGACTCCTATAATTCACCCCTCCACTTT. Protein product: CASSLYRDSYNSPLHF.

In DNA, the CDR3 is TGTGCCTGGGGACCTAGCGGATACGAGCAGTACTTC. Translated: CAWGPSGYEQYF. The chain has TRBV30 and TRBJ2-7; TRBD2 aligns across 7 bases. Unmatched junction bases numbered 5, after V lost 5 bases and J lost 4 bases. The CDR3 spans 12 residues. Germline V lookup: CDR1 GTSNPN, CDR2 SVGIG (reference sequence).

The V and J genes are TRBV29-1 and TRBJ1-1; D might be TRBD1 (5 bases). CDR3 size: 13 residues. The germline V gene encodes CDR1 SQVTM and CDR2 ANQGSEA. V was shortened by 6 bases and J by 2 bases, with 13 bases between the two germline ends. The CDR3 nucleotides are TGCAGCGTGCCTCAGGGAATTAACACTGAAGCTTTCTTT. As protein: CSVPQGINTEAFF.

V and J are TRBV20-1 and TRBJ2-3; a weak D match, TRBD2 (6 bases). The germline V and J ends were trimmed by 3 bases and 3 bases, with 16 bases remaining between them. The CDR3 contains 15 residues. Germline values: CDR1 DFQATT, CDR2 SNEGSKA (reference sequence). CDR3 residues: CSASVSGSETDTQYF. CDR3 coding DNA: TGCAGTGCTAGTGTTAGCGGCTCTGAGACAGATACGCAGTATTTT.

CDR3 sequence: CATSRLLRTAGNEKLFF. CDR3 DNA sequence: TGTGCCACCAGCAGATTACTGCGCACAGCTGGGAATGAAAAACTGTTTTTT. The J gene is TRBJ1-4, the V gene TRBV15; D gene uncertain. From germline, CDR1 is LNHNV and CDR2 YYDKDF (reference sequence). Trimming pared 2 bases from V and 5 bases from J, leaving 18 bases between. This CDR3 is built from 17 residues. The full variable domain, completed using reference TRBV15 and TRBJ1-4, is DAMVIQNPRYQVTQFGKPVTLSCSQTLNHNVMYWYQQKSSQAPKLLFHYYDKDFNNEADTPDNFQSRRPNTSFCFLDIRSPGLGDTAMYLCATSRLLRTAGNEKLFFGSGTQLSVL.

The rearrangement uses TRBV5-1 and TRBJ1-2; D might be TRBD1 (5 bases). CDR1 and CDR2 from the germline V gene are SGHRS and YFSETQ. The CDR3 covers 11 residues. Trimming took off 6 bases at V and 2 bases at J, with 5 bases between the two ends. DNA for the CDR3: TGCGCCAGCACAGGGAACTATGGCTACACCTTC. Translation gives CASTGNYGYTF.

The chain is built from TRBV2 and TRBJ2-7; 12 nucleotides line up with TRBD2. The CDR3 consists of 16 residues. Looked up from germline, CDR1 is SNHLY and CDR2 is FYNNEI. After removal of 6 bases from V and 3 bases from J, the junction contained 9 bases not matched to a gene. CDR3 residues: CASRGAGTSGHYEQYF. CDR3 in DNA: TGTGCCAGCAGGGGGGCCGGGACTAGCGGGCACTACGAGCAGTACTTC.

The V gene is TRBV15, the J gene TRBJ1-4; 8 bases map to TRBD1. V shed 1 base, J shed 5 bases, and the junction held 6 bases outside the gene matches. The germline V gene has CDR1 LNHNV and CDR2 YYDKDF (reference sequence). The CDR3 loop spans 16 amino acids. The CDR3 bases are TGTGCCACCAGCAGAGCCGGACAGGGTGAAAATGAAAAACTGTTTTTT. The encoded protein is CATSRAGQGENEKLFF.

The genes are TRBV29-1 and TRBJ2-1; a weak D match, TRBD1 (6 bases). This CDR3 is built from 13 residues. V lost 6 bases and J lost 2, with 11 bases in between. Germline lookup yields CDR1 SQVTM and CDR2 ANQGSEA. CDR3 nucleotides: TGCAGCGTGGAACAGGGTGCCTACAATGAGCAGTTCTTC. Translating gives CSVEQGAYNEQFF.

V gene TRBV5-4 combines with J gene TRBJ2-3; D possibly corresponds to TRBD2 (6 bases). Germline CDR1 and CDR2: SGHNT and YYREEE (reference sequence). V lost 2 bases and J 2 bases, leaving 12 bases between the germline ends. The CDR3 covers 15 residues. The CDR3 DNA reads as TGTGCCAGCAGCTTTAGTGGGAGGATCACAGATACGCAGTATTTT. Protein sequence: CASSFSGRITDTQYF.